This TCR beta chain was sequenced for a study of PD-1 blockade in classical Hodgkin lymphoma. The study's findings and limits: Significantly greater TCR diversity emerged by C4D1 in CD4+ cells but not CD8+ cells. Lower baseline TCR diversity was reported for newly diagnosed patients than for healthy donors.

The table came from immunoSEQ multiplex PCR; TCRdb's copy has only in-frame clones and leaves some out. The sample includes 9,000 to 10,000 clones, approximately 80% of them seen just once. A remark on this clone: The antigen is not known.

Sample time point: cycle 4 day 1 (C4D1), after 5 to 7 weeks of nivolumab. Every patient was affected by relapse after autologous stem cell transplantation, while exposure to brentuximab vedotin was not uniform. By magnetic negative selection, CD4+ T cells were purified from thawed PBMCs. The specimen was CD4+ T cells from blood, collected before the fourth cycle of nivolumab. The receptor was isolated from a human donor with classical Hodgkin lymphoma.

CDR3 nucleotide sequence: TGTGCCAGCATCTTGACAGGGGGTGTCAACGAGCAGTACTTC. Encoded protein: CASILTGGVNEQYF. This chain links TRBV2 with TRBJ2-7; 9 nucleotides line up with TRBD1. The CDR3 loop spans 14 amino acids. CDR1 and CDR2 (germline): SNHLY, FYNNEI. Losses at the gene ends were 7 bases for V and 5 bases for J; bases not matched to a gene: 9.